This T cell receptor (beta chain) was captured by sequencing in a study of blood T cell repertoires in COVID-19. Overall study: The cDNA or gDNA used as material had been derived from T cells, B-cell-depleted T cells, or PBMCs.

The V and J ends lost 2 bases and 0 bases respectively, with 12 bases between them. The CDR3 extends over 16 amino acids. From germline, CDR1 is SGHRS and CDR2 YFSETQ. While infection was still active, Seattle patients were enrolled and then followed longitudinally. Authors' analysis steps: Amplification with reference gene primers provided the estimates of nucleated cell counts. Using immunoSEQ multiplex PCR, the repertoire was profiled, and TCRdb retains in-frame clones only, with some absent. The V and J calls and clone size come from that table; D and trimming were worked out from the DNA. The data hold over 200,000 clones, with under 90% observed a single time.

V and J are TRBV5-1 and TRBJ2-1; tentative D call: TRBD2 (6 bases). The receptor's source is a man aged 50 to 59 with COVID-19, enrolled during active disease. Sample: peripheral blood. CDR3 loop: CASSLYPGSSYNEQFF. CDR3 in DNA: TGCGCCAGCAGCTTATATCCCGGGAGCTCCTACAATGAGCAGTTCTTC.